The 19 T cell receptor beta chains given below trace back to one sample, sequenced in a study of blood T cell repertoires in COVID-19. Profiling relied on immunoSEQ multiplex PCR, and the TCRdb table lists in-frame clones only, not all of them. The top ten hold around 1.7% of the sample, which has roughly 240,000 clones, about 89% seen once. Sequences were obtained from peripheral blood. These receptors were obtained from a woman in her sixties or seventies who had recovered from COVID-19.

The chain couples TRBV3-1 (or the pseudogene TRBV3-2) to TRBJ1-6; weak D call: TRBD1 (5 bases). The length of the CDR3 is 14 residues. The V end lost 9 bases, the J end lost 9 bases, and 18 bases lay between the germline ends. In germline, CDR1 is LGHDT, CDR2 YNNKEL (reference sequence). The CDR3 nucleotides are TGTGCCAGAGGCCGGGGCTGCGGGGGTTCACCCCTCCACTTT. This encodes CARGRGCGGSPLHF.

The V gene is TRBV5-4, the J gene TRBJ2-3, with 12 nucleotides matching TRBD2. Germline V gene lookup returns CDR1 SGHNT and CDR2 YYREEE (reference sequence). This CDR3 contains 17 residues. The trim removed 0 bases at V and 6 bases at J, leaving 8 bases unmatched. CDR3 bases: TGTGCCAGCAGCTTGGAGGCTAGCGGGGGGGAAGGGGATACGCAGTATTTT. Translation gives CASSLEASGGEGDTQYF.

J is TRBJ1-5 and V is TRBV6-2 or TRBV6-3; possibly TRBD1 for D (6 bases). The CDR3 length is 15 residues. The germline gives CDR1 MNHEY, CDR2 SVGEGT. The germline V and J ends were trimmed by 6 bases and 0 bases, with 12 bases remaining between them. For the CDR3, the DNA is TGTGCCAGCAGCCCAGGGGACTATAGCAATCAGCCCCAGCATTTT. Translation gives CASSPGDYSNQPQHF.

This chain uses TRBV6-5 with TRBJ2-5; 8 nucleotides agree with TRBD2. The junction had 4 bases not matched to a gene; V was cut back by 5 bases and J by 2 bases. Germline V gene data show CDR1 as MNHEY and CDR2 as SVGAGI. The CDR3 is made up of 14 amino acids. In DNA, the CDR3 is TGTGCCAGCAGTCGCGGGGGGAGGCAAGAGACCCAGTACTTC. It encodes CASSRGGRQETQYF.

The rearrangement joins TRBV7-2 to TRBJ1-1; 11 positions match TRBD1. Per the germline V gene, CDR1 is SGHTA and CDR2 is FQGNSA. This CDR3 is 16 amino acids long. The ends lost 5 bases at V and 6 bases at J; junction bases unmatched: 11. CDR3 nucleotides: TGTGCCAGCAGCAGAGGGACAGGGGGAAGTGACGCTGAAGCTTTCTTT. This sequence encodes CASSRGTGGSDAEAFF.

The chain combines TRBV7-2 with TRBJ2-4, with no clear D. The CDR3 runs 14 residues. V was pared by 1 base and J by 4 bases, with 8 bases between. CDR1 and CDR2 from the germline V gene are SGHTA and FQGNSA. CDR3 DNA sequence: TGTGCCAGCAGCTTAGGGTCGCGGAAAAACATTCAGTACTTC. As protein: CASSLGSRKNIQYF.

This clone was seen just once. The chain couples TRBV3-1 (or the pseudogene TRBV3-2) to TRBJ2-2; 9 bases fit TRBD2. From germline, CDR1 is LGHDT and CDR2 YNNKEL (reference sequence). Trimming at V came to 5 bases and at J to 7 bases, leaving 5 bases not matched to a gene. CDR3 size: 14 residues. The CDR3 here is CASSSPTSGGELFF. In DNA, the CDR3 is TGTGCCAGCAGCTCCCCGACTAGCGGCGGGGAGCTGTTTTTT.

The rearrangement uses TRBV5-8 and TRBJ2-5, with D perhaps TRBD1 (5 bases). Trimming took off 1 base at V and 3 bases at J, with 16 bases between the two ends. This CDR3 is 16 amino acids long. In germline, CDR1 is SGHTS, CDR2 YDEGEE. The CDR3 loop is CASSLMPLGLEETQYF. CDR3 nucleotide sequence: TGTGCCAGCAGCTTGATGCCTTTGGGGCTGGAAGAGACCCAGTACTTC.

V is TRBV28 and J is TRBJ1-5, with TRBD1 as a possible D gene (5 bases). Germline CDR1 is MDHEN and CDR2 is SYDVKM. The CDR3 is made up of 13 amino acids. V was trimmed by 1 base and J by 7 bases, leaving 8 bases between them. The CDR3 region is CASSLSGEQPQHF. CDR3 DNA sequence: TGTGCCAGCAGTTTATCGGGGGAACAGCCCCAGCATTTT.

The J gene is TRBJ2-5, the V gene TRBV4-1; D remains unclear. V gave up 1 base and J gave up 1 base, with 4 bases separating them. Looked up from germline, CDR1 is MGHRA and CDR2 is YSYEKL. CDR3 length equals 13 residues. The CDR3 sequence is CASSQGSQETQYF. For the CDR3, the DNA is TGCGCCAGCAGCCAAGGCAGCCAAGAGACCCAGTACTTC.

V is TRBV18 and J is TRBJ2-7, with TRBD1 matching 7 bases. Germline V CDR1 and CDR2: KGHSH, LQKENI. This CDR3 comprises 15 residues. V shed 4 bases and J 3 bases; nucleotides not matched to a gene: 9. This CDR3 is CASSRYTGDNYEQYF. The DNA for the CDR3 is TGTGCCAGCTCACGATACACAGGGGATAACTACGAGCAGTACTTC. Variable domain in full (rest from reference TRBV18 and TRBJ2-7): NAGVMQNPRHLVRRRGQEARLRCSPMKGHSHVYWYRQLPEEGLKFMVYLQKENIIDESGMPKERFSAEFPKEGPSILRIQQVVRGDSAAYFCASSRYTGDNYEQYFGPGTRLTVT.

The chain carries TRBV9 and TRBJ2-3; D is possibly TRBD2 (5 bases). The CDR3 runs 12 residues. V lost 3 bases, J lost 3 bases, and 5 bases lay in between. CDR1 and CDR2 (germline): SGDLS, YYNGEE. This CDR3 is CASSGGTDTQYF. CDR3 coding DNA: TGTGCCAGCAGCGGAGGGACAGATACGCAGTATTTT.

The rearrangement uses TRBV18 and TRBJ2-3, with D possibly TRBD1 on 6 matching bases. The germline gives CDR1 KGHSH, CDR2 LQKENI. Trimming took off 1 base at V and 2 bases at J, with 7 bases between the two ends. There are 14 residues in the CDR3. The CDR3 protein is CASSPQGHTDTQYF. CDR3 DNA: TGTGCCAGCTCACCACAGGGACACACAGATACGCAGTATTTT. Variable domain in full (rest from reference TRBV18 and TRBJ2-3): NAGVMQNPRHLVRRRGQEARLRCSPMKGHSHVYWYRQLPEEGLKFMVYLQKENIIDESGMPKERFSAEFPKEGPSILRIQQVVRGDSAAYFCASSPQGHTDTQYFGPGTRLTVL.

This clone has a single count. The chain joins TRBV14 to TRBJ2-5; D may be TRBD2 (5 bases). Germline V gives CDR1 SGHDN, CDR2 FVKESK. This CDR3 spans 15 amino acids. The V gene lost 4 bases and the J gene lost 5 bases, with 17 bases spanning the gap. CDR3 in amino acids: CASSPVLTGLETQYF. In nucleotides, the CDR3 is TGTGCCAGCAGCCCTGTCTTGACGGGGTTGGAGACCCAGTACTTC.

This chain links TRBV28 with TRBJ1-3, with a possible D match to TRBD1 (5 bases). The V end lost 3 bases, the J end lost 1 base, and 13 bases lay between the germline ends. The germline gives CDR1 MDHEN, CDR2 SYDVKM. This CDR3 has 16 amino acids. CDR3 nucleotide sequence: TGTGCCAGCAGTTTGCCAGGGTACATATCTGGAAACACCATATATTTT. As protein: CASSLPGYISGNTIYF.

The V call is TRBV7-9, the J call TRBJ2-7; 10 nucleotides agree with TRBD1. Losses at the gene ends were 6 bases for V and 2 bases for J; bases not matched to a gene: 4. The CDR3 has 14 residues. CDR1 SEHNR and CDR2 FQNEAQ come from the germline V gene (reference sequence). The CDR3 reads CASRPGQGPYEQYF. DNA of the CDR3: TGTGCCAGCAGGCCGGGACAGGGGCCCTACGAGCAGTACTTC.

The rearrangement uses TRBV6-2 or TRBV6-3 and TRBJ1-2; 7 nucleotides agree with TRBD1. Germline CDR1 MNHEY, CDR2 SVGEGT. Trimming at V came to 5 bases and at J to 7 bases, leaving 13 bases not matched to a gene. The CDR3 runs 15 residues. The CDR3 DNA reads as TGTGCCAGCAGTAGCCCCGACAGGGCCTTCGGTGGCTACACCTTC. Its translation: CASSSPDRAFGGYTF.

In its sample, this clone was seen once. The CDR3, as DNA: TGCGCCAGCAGCTTGGGATGGGGCGGGGGAGAGACCCAGTACTTC. Its protein product is CASSLGWGGGETQYF. The chain has TRBV5-1 and TRBJ2-5, with 7 positions matching TRBD2. J was trimmed by 4 bases and V by 0 bases; bases with no gene match: 6. The CDR3 is 15 residues long. Germline CDR1 reads SGHRS; CDR2 reads YFSETQ.

CDR3 bases: TGCGCCAGCATGACTAGCGGGGGGGCCTGGGAGACCCAGTACTTC. Translation: CASMTSGGAWETQYF. The chain is built from TRBV5-1 and TRBJ2-5; 14 bases match TRBD2. CDR3 length equals 15 residues. Germline-derived CDR1 and CDR2 are SGHRS and YFSETQ. With 6 bases clipped from V and 5 bases from J, the junction kept 6 bases outside the gene matches.